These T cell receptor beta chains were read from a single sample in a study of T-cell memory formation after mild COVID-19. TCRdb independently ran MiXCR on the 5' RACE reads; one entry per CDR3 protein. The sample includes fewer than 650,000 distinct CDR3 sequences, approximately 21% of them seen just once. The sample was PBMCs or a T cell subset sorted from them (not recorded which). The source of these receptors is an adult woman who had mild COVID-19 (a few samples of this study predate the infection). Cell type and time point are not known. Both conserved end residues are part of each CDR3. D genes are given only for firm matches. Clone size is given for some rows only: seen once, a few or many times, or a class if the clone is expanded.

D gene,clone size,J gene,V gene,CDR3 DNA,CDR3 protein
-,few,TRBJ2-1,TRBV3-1,TGTGCCAGCAGCCAGAGCTTTCCCCCCAATGAGCAGTTCTTC,CASSQSFPPNEQFF
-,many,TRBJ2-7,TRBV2,TGTGCCAGCAGGGCCTACGAGCAGTACTTC,CASRAYEQYF
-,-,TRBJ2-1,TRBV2,TGTGCCAGCAGTGACCCGGGGCACGAGCAGTTCTTC,CASSDPGHEQFF
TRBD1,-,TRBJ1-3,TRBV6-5,TGTGCCAGCAGTTCTCCGGACAGGAACCGAAACACCATATATTTT,CASSSPDRNRNTIYF
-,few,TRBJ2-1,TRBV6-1,TGTGCCAGCAGGACCGAGGGGTTCAATGAGCAGTTCTTC,CASRTEGFNEQFF
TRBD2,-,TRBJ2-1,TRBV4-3,TGCGCCAGCAGCCAAGGGGCGGGAGTAGGTGCAGATGAGCAGTTCTTC,CASSQGAGVGADEQFF
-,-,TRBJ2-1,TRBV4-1,TGCGCCAGCAGCCAAGCAGGCAGAAGCTCCTACAATGAGCAGTTCTTC,CASSQAGRSSYNEQFF
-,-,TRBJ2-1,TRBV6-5,TGTGCCAGCAACACCGGGGACAATGAGCAGTTCTTC,CASNTGDNEQFF
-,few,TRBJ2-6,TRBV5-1,TGCGCCAGCAGCCTCCGGACACTAAGCTCTGGGGCCAACGTCCTGACTTTC,CASSLRTLSSGANVLTF
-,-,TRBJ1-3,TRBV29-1,TGCAGCGTTGGTGGCGGCCACTCTGGAAACACCATATATTTT,CSVGGGHSGNTIYF
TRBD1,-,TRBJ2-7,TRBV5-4,TGTGCCAGCAGCTTGGAGCAGGGGGCGAAGGAGCAGTACTTC,CASSLEQGAKEQYF
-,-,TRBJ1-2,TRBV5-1,TGCGCCAGCAGCTTGGATCAGGGCGGCTACACCTTC,CASSLDQGGYTF
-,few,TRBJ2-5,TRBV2,TGTGCCAGCAGTGAAACATTTAGCGGTCGAGAGACCCAGTACTTC,CASSETFSGRETQYF
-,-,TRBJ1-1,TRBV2,TGTGCCAGCAGTGAAAGTGTGGTTGGTTGGGGGGACACTGAAGCTTTCTTT,CASSESVVGWGDTEAFF
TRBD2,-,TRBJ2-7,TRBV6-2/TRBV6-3,TGTGCCAGCAGTTCTTCTAGCGGGAATACCTACGAGCAGTACTTC,CASSSSSGNTYEQYF
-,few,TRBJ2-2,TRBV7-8,TGTGCCAGCAGCTCGGAGGGGGCCCCGAACACCGGGGAGCTGTTTTTT,CASSSEGAPNTGELFF
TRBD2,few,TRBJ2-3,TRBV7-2,TGTGCCACCAAATTAGCGGGGAGTCCGATCACAGATACGCAGTATTTT,CATKLAGSPITDTQYF
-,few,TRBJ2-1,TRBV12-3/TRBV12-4,TGTGCCAGCACCACTCAGGGATTCGATGAGCAGTTCTTC,CASTTQGFDEQFF
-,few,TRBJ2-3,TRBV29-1,TGCAGCGTTGTTCGTCACAGCCCAGATACGCAGTATTTT,CSVVRHSPDTQYF
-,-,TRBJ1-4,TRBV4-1,TGCGCCAGCAGCCTCCTTGGACAGCAGAATGAAAAACTGTTTTTT,CASSLLGQQNEKLFF
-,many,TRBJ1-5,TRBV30,TGTGCCTGGAGTGGATATCGGGGGGCAGGCAATCAGCCCCAGCATTTT,CAWSGYRGAGNQPQHF
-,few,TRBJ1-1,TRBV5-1,TGCGCCAGCAGCTTGGACAGCATTAACACTGAAGCTTTCTTT,CASSLDSINTEAFF
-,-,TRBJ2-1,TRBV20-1,TGCAGTGCTAGAGATTCAGGGAAACCTTACAATGAGCAGTTCTTC,CSARDSGKPYNEQFF
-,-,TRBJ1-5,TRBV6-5,TGTGCCAGCAGTTACGGGCCGGGCAATCAGCCCCAGCATTTT,CASSYGPGNQPQHF
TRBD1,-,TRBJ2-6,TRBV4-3,TGCGCCAGCAGCCAAGTGGCAGGGGGCGTTGGGGCCAACGTCCTGACTTTC,CASSQVAGGVGANVLTF
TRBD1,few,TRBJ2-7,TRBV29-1,TGCAGCGTTGTACAGGAAAAGACAGGGACCAACGAGCAGTACTTC,CSVVQEKTGTNEQYF
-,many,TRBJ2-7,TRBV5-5,TGTGCCAGCAGCTCGTTGGAGGGAATCCGCCTCTACGAGCAGTACTTC,CASSSLEGIRLYEQYF